The T cell receptor beta chain under discussion was sequenced for a study of shared clonotypes between healthy human individuals. On this clone: Its antigen is unidentified.

Profiled with immunoSEQ multiplex PCR; TCRdb holds only in-frame clones, not every one. The sample yields 2 million to 3 million clones, over 85% seen once. Germline loops: CDR1 MDHEN, CDR2 SYDVKM. CDR3 length: 18 residues. V was clipped by 3 bases and J by 1 base, with 22 bases between them. General study findings and limits: Generation probabilities of non-shared clonotypes were lower (relative to those shared by all four donors). Larger estimated richness was generally seen in naive subsets than in memory subsets.

This rearrangement joins TRBV28 to TRBJ2-7, with a possible D match to TRBD1 (6 bases). The sequencing input was naive CD4+ T cells from PBMCs. Subset: CD45RA+ positively selected. The clonotype was recovered from a man between 18 and 35 years old in good health. Some clones in this sample may be carry-over from other donors' samples. Here the CDR3 DNA reads TGTGCCAGCAGTTTGGTTTCGCCGACAGGCAAGGGGTCCTACGAGCAGTACTTC. It translates to CASSLVSPTGKGSYEQYF.